This T cell receptor beta chain is drawn from a study of T-cell memory formation after mild COVID-19. Germline CDR1 and CDR2: SEHNR and FQNEAQ (reference sequence). V lost 5 bases, J lost 7 bases, and 12 bases lay in between. CDR3 length equals 14 residues. MiXCR, applied by TCRdb to the 5' RACE reads, yields one record per CDR3 protein. The data hold about 100,000 distinct CDR3 sequences, with around 14% observed a single time. This clonotype was observed a few times. The rearrangement uses TRBV7-9 and TRBJ1-6; weak D call: TRBD1 (5 bases). The sequenced sample consisted of PBMCs or a T cell subset sorted from them (not recorded which). The TCR was taken from a man younger than 35 who had mild COVID-19 (a few samples of this study predate the infection). Cell type and time point are not known. The chain's CDR3 is CASSSTGGNSPLHF. The CDR3, as DNA: TGTGCCAGCAGCAGCACGGGGGGAAATTCACCCCTCCACTTT.